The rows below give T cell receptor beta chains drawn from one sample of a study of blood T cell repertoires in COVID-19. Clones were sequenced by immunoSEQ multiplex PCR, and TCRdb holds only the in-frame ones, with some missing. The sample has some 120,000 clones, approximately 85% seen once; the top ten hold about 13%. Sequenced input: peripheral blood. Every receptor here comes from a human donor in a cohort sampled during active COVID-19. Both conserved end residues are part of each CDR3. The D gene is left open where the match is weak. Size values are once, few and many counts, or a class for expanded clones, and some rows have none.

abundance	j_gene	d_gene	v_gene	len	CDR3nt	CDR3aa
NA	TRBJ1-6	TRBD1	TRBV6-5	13	TGTGCCAGCGGGGGACAGGGGTATTCACCCCTCCACTTT	CASGGQGYSPLHF
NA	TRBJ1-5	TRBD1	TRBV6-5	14	TGTGCCAGCAACCTGAGGACAGGGGATCAGCCCCAGCATTTT	CASNLRTGDQPQHF
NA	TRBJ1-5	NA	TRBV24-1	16	TGTGCCACCAGTGAGGGGGGACTCCTTAGCAATCAGCCCCAGCATTTT	CATSEGGLLSNQPQHF
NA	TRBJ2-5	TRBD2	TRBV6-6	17	TGTGCCAGCAGTCTAGTCGGAAGTCGGGGGGAACAAGAGACCCAGTACTTC	CASSLVGSRGEQETQYF
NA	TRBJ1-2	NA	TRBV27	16	TGTGCCAGCAGTCCGTTTATGGGAGGGGGGCTCTATGGCTACACCTTC	CASSPFMGGGLYGYTF
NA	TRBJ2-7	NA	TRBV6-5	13	TGTGCCAGCAGCGTCGGGGTCCCCTACGAGCAGTACTTC	CASSVGVPYEQYF
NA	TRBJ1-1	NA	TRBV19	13	TGTGCCAGTAGTTTACAGGGTCCTGAAGAAGCTTTCTTT	CASSLQGPEEAFF
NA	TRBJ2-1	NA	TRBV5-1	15	TGCGCCAGCAGCTTGGCCTGGACGGGGATCAATGAGCAGTTCTTC	CASSLAWTGINEQFF
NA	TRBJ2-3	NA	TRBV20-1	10	TGCAGTGCTTACACAGATACGCAGTATTTT	CSAYTDTQYF
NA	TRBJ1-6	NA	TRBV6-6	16	TGTGCCAGCAGTTATCAGAGGAGCTCCTATAATTCACCCCTCCACTTT	CASSYQRSSYNSPLHF
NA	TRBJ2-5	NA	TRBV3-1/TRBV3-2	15	TGTGCCAGCAGCCAAGAGATGACAGGCCAAGAGACCCAGTACTTC	CASSQEMTGQETQYF
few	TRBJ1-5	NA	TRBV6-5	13	TGTGCCAGCAGCGGCCAGGATAATCAGCCCCAGCATTTT	CASSGQDNQPQHF
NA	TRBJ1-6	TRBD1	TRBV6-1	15	TGTGCCAGCAGTGAAACAGGGGGCCGGGGGTCACCCCTCCACTTT	CASSETGGRGSPLHF
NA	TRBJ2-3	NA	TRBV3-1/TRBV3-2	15	TGTGCCAGCAGCCAGGGGGGAGTCCCCACAGATACGCAGTATTTT	CASSQGGVPTDTQYF
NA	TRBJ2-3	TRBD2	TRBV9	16	TGTGCCAGCAGCCCGCCAGCCCCGGGACTAGCGGATACGCAGTATTTT	CASSPPAPGLADTQYF
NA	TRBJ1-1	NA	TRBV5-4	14	TGTGCCAGCAGCTTCCAGGGATCAAGGACTGAAGCTTTCTTT	CASSFQGSRTEAFF
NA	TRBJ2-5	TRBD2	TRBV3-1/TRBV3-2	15	TGTGCCAGCAGCCTTGCTAGCGGGGGGGCGGAGACCCAGTACTTC	CASSLASGGAETQYF
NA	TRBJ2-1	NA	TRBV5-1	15	TGCGCCAGCACCCTTGTCGGCGGGCGGGACAATGAGCAGTTCTTC	CASTLVGGRDNEQFF
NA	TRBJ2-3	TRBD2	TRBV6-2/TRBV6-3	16	TGTGCCAGCAGTTCCGGGACTAGCGGGAGCACAGATACGCAGTATTTT	CASSSGTSGSTDTQYF
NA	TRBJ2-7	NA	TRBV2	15	TGTGCCAGCCTTGGGTTTAGACTCCTGTCCTACGAGCAGTACTTC	CASLGFRLLSYEQYF
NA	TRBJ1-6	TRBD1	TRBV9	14	TGTGCCAGCAGCGGCGGGACAGTTAATTCACCCCTCCACTTT	CASSGGTVNSPLHF
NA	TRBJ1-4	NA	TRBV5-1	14	TGCGCCAGCAGCTTGCAGGGGCCTAATGAAAAACTGTTTTTT	CASSLQGPNEKLFF
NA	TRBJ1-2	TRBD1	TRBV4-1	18	TGCGCCAGCAGCCAAGAATGGAGATCCGGGACAGATAACTATGGCTACACCTTC	CASSQEWRSGTDNYGYTF
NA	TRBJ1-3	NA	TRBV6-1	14	TGTGCCAGCAGTGAGTCAGGGTTCGGAAACACCATATATTTT	CASSESGFGNTIYF
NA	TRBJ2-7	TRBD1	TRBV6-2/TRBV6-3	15	TGTGCCAGCAGTTGGGGACAGACGGCTAGGGACGAGCAGTACTTC	CASSWGQTARDEQYF
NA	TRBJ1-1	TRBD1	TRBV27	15	TGTGCCAGCACGAACAGGGGGCTGAAAGGCACTGAAGCTTTCTTT	CASTNRGLKGTEAFF
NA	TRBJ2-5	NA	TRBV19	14	TGTGCCAGTAGTATACACAGGTTTGGGGAGACCCAGTACTTC	CASSIHRFGETQYF
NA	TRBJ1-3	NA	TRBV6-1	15	TGTGCCAGCAGTGAAGGTAGTTCCTCTGGAAACACCATATATTTT	CASSEGSSSGNTIYF
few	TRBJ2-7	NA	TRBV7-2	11	TGTGCCAGCAGTCCACAGGGCGAGCAGTACTTC	CASSPQGEQYF
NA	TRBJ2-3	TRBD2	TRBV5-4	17	TGTGCCAGCAGCACGACTAGCGGGGGCCTTAGCACAGATACGCAGTATTTT	CASSTTSGGLSTDTQYF
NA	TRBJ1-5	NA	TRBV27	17	TGTGCCAGCAGTTCTCTGAACGGTCGCAGGTACAATCAGCCCCAGCATTTT	CASSSLNGRRYNQPQHF
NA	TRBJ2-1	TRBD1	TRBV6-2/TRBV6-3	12	TGTGCCAGCAGTTACAGTTCCGGGACAGAGTTCTTC	CASSYSSGTEFF
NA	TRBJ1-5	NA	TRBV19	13	TGTGCCAGCACCAAACAGGGAAATCAGCCCCAGCATTTT	CASTKQGNQPQHF
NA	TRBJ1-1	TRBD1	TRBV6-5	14	TGTGCCAGCAGTTCACAGGGGGCGCGAACTGAAGCTTTCTTT	CASSSQGARTEAFF
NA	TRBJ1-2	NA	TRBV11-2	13	TGTGCCAGCAGCCTGACAGGAGTATATGGCTACACCTTC	CASSLTGVYGYTF
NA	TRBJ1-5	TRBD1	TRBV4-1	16	TGCGCCAGCAGCCAGGGACAGGGGGCTAGCAATCAGCCCCAGCATTTT	CASSQGQGASNQPQHF
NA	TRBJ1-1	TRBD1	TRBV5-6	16	TGTGCCAGCAGCTTGTTCGGGACAGGGGTTAACACTGAAGCTTTCTTT	CASSLFGTGVNTEAFF
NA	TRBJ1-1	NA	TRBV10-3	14	TGTGCCATCAGTGTGGACAGCTTGAACACTGAAGCTTTCTTT	CAISVDSLNTEAFF